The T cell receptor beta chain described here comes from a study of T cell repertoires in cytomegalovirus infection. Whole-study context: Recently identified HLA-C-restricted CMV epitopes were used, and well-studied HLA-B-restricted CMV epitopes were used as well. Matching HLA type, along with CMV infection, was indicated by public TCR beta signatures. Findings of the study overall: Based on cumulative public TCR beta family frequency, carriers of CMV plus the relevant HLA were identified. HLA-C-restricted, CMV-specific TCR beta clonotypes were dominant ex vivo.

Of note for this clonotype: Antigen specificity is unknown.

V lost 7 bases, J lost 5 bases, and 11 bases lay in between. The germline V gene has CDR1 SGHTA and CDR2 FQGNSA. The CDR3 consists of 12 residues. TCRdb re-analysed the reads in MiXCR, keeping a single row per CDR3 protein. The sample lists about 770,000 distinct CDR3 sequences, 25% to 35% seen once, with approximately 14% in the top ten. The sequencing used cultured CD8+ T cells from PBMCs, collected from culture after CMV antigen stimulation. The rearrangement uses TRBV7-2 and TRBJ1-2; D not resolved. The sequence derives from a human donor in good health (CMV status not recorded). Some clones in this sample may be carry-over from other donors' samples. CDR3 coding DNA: TGTGCCAGCATCGCTGCCGGGTATGGCTACACCTTC. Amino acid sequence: CASIAAGYGYTF.